This T cell receptor (beta chain) is from a study of graft-versus-host responses after intestinal transplantation. The overall study: Recipients were all induced with anti-thymocyte globulin, then given tacrolimus and steroids for two to three years.

Concerning this clone itself: Its antigen remains unknown.

Study observations and caveats: In recipient marrow, GvH clones were found, and some appeared first in ileum or blood. Circulating GvH clones peaking coincided with falling HvG clones soon after transplant. The study found high graft-versus-host to host-versus-graft clonal ratios in allografts of patients with graft-donor T cell macrochimerism.

Libraries were prepared by immunoSEQ multiplex PCR; TCRdb keeps only in-frame clonotypes and omits some of them. The table lists more than 20,000 clones, 89% of them singletons. In germline, CDR1 is SNHLY, CDR2 FYNNEI. Trimming removed 3 bases from V and 2 bases from J, with 14 bases in between. The CDR3 runs to 15 residues. This clonotype was obtained from a human patient who received an intestinal transplant, so some T cells may come from the graft donor. The chain employs TRBV2 and TRBJ2-7, with D perhaps matching TRBD2 (6 bases). The sample in question was PBMCs, obtained roughly 65 days after intestinal transplantation. The DNA of the CDR3 is TGTGCCAGCAGTGACGCTGCAGGGAGGACCTACGAGCAGTACTTC. It codes for CASSDAAGRTYEQYF.